The clone carrying this T cell receptor (beta chain) was recorded at least ten times. This CDR3 has 14 residues. V was cut by 5 bases and J by 2 bases, with 12 bases left in between. The V gene's germline CDR1 is KGHSY and CDR2 FQNENV. TCRdb re-called the 5' RACE reads with MiXCR, one entry per CDR3 protein. Among about 45,000 distinct CDR3 sequences listed, 10% to 15% were seen once. The data were taken from a study of spatial heterogeneity in lung cancer. Sample time point: sample taken at primary tumor resection. Whole RNA from tumor, nontumor lung or frozen PBMC was sequenced unsorted. The chain links TRBV16 to TRBJ2-5; D perhaps matches TRBD2 (5 bases). The sample in question was PBMCs, obtained at surgery. The receptor was derived from a female donor with early-stage non-small cell lung cancer. As DNA, the CDR3 is TGTGCCAGCAGCGGAAGACGGGAACAAGAGACCCAGTACTTC. Protein sequence: CASSGRREQETQYF.